Listed here are 10 T cell receptor beta chains from one sample, sequenced in a study of shared clonotypes between healthy human individuals. Cells designated naive CD8 were CD45RO-negative and were positively selected for CCR7, with terminally differentiated effector memory CD45RA+ cells excluded. Sequencing was performed with immunoSEQ multiplex PCR; in TCRdb, only in-frame clones are kept and a portion is missing. There are some 2.1 million clones in the sample; around 96% occur only once, and roughly 1.1% lies in the top ten. Sequencing was carried out using naive CD8+ T cells sorted from blood. The receptor source for this set is a man aged 18-30 years in good health.

CDR3 loop: CASSIAPSGGAQNTGELFF. The CDR3 DNA sequence: TGTGCCAGTAGTATAGCCCCTAGCGGGGGGGCCCAGAACACCGGGGAGCTGTTTTTT. The genes are TRBV19 and TRBJ2-2; 12 positions match TRBD2. Germline V gives CDR1 LNHDA, CDR2 SQIVND (reference sequence). The CDR3 is 19 residues long. V lost 1 base to trimming and J lost 1 base; unmatched junction nucleotides: 7.

This clone has a handful of counts. The chain uses TRBV28 and TRBJ2-7, with 10 nucleotides matching TRBD2. Trimming at V came to 5 bases and at J to 3 bases, leaving 13 bases not matched to a gene. The CDR3 consists of 17 residues. CDR1 and CDR2 from the germline V gene are MDHEN and SYDVKM. The CDR3 DNA reads TGTGCCAGCAGTCTCCCGACAGAACTAGCGGGGAGCTACGAGCAGTACTTC. It specifies CASSLPTELAGSYEQYF.

The chain couples TRBV7-9 to TRBJ2-1; a weak D match, TRBD2 (6 bases). The V and J ends lost 5 bases and 12 bases respectively, with 23 bases between them. Germline V lookup: CDR1 SEHNR, CDR2 FQNEAQ (reference sequence). The CDR3 sequence is 15 residues long. This chain's CDR3 is CASSVDLAVVVRQFF. CDR3 sequence (DNA): TGTGCCAGCAGCGTTGATTTAGCGGTGGTGGTAAGGCAGTTCTTC.

The genes are TRBV5-6 and TRBJ1-2; D ambiguous. Germline CDR1 reads SGHDT; CDR2 reads YYEEEE. Trimming stripped 2 bases from V and 8 bases from J, with 10 bases between. The length of the CDR3 is 12 residues. This CDR3 reads CASSFSGGGYTF. Here the CDR3 DNA reads TGTGCCAGCAGCTTCTCGGGCGGCGGCTACACCTTC.

The V call is TRBV5-6, the J call TRBJ2-4; TRBD2 agrees at 11 bases. With V trimmed by 4 bases and J by 1 base, 10 bases remained unmatched. This CDR3 region has 18 residues. Germline CDR1 reads SGHDT; CDR2 reads YYEEEE. CDR3 nucleotide sequence: TGTGCCAGCAGCATCGACCCCCCTAGCGGGAGGGCCAAAAACATTCAGTACTTC. Translation: CASSIDPPSGRAKNIQYF.

The chain employs TRBV6-1 and TRBJ2-7; TRBD2 aligns across 7 bases. The junction had 10 bases not matched to a gene; V was cut back by 4 bases and J by 4 bases. The CDR3 spans 15 residues. Looked up from germline, CDR1 is MNHNS and CDR2 is SASEGT. In nucleotides, the CDR3 is TGTGCCAGCAGTGCTCCCGCGGGGGTTCTGTACGAGCAGTACTTC. This encodes CASSAPAGVLYEQYF.

Worth noting for this clone: The sample has other DNA sequences that encode this CDR3 too. V usage is TRBV7-9 and J usage is TRBJ1-1; D is ambiguous. In germline, CDR1 is SEHNR, CDR2 FQNEAQ (reference sequence). The CDR3 sequence is 15 residues long. Trimming cost V 5 bases and J 0 bases, with 13 bases left between them. The CDR3 sequence: CASSPPGRVNTEAFF. CDR3 DNA sequence: TGTGCCAGCAGCCCCCCCGGGAGGGTGAACACTGAAGCTTTCTTT.

V gene TRBV2 combines with J gene TRBJ2-7; 7 bases line up with TRBD1. Trimming cost V 7 bases and J 3 bases; bases outside gene matches: 9. This CDR3 comprises 14 residues. From germline, CDR1 is SNHLY and CDR2 FYNNEI. Written as DNA, the CDR3 is TGTGCCAGCACCTCCCCGGGACAGCTCTACGAGCAGTACTTC. As protein: CASTSPGQLYEQYF.

This clone was recorded only once. The rearrangement joins TRBV19 to TRBJ2-7; possible D gene TRBD2, 5 bases. Trimming cost V 5 bases and J 2 bases, with 19 bases left between them. The CDR3 length is 16 residues. Germline values: CDR1 LNHDA, CDR2 SQIVND (reference sequence). For the CDR3, the DNA is TGTGCCAGTAGTGCCCCTGGGAGTATGGATACCTACGAGCAGTACTTC. Protein product: CASSAPGSMDTYEQYF.

The chain combines TRBV5-4 with TRBJ1-1; D is ambiguous. The CDR3 contains 13 residues. Trimming removed 3 bases from V and 5 bases from J, with 11 bases in between. Germline V gene sequence: CDR1 SGHNT, CDR2 YYREEE (reference sequence). CDR3 bases: TGTGCCAGCAGCTGGGCAGGAGGGACTGAAGCTTTCTTT. It is translated as CASSWAGGTEAFF.